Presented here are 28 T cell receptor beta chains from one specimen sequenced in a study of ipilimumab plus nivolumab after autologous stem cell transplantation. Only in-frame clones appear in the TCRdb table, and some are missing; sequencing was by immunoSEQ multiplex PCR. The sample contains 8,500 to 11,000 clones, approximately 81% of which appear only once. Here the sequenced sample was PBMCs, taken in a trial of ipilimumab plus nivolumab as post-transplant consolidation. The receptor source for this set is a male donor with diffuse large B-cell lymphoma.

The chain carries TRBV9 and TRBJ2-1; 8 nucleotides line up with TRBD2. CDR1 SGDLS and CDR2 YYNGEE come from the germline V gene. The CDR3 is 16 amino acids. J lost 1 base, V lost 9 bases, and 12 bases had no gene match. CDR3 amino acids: CATSEGTSRSYNEQFF. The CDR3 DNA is TGTGCCACCTCGGAAGGGACTAGTCGTTCCTACAATGAGCAGTTCTTC.

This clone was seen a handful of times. The chain's CDR3 is CASSVGQAKNIQYF. The DNA of the CDR3 is TGCGCCAGCAGCGTGGGACAGGCCAAAAACATTCAGTACTTC. This rearrangement joins TRBV5-1 to TRBJ2-4; 7 nucleotides align to TRBD1. The J segment lost 1 base and the V segment lost 4 bases, leaving 2 bases of the junction unmatched. This CDR3 contains 14 residues. Germline V gene sequence: CDR1 SGHRS, CDR2 YFSETQ.

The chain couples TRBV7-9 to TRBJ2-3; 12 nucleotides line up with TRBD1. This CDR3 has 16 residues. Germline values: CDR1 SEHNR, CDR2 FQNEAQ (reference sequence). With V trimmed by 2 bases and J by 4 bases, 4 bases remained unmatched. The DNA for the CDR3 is TGTGCCAGCAGCTTAAGGGACAGGGGGCAGGCAGATACGCAGTATTTT. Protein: CASSLRDRGQADTQYF.

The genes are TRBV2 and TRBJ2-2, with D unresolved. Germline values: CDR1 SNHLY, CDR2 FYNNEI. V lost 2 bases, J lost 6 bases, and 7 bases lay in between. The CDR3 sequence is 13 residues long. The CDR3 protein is CASSESEAGELFF. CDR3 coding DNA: TGTGCCAGCAGTGAATCTGAGGCCGGGGAGCTGTTTTTT.

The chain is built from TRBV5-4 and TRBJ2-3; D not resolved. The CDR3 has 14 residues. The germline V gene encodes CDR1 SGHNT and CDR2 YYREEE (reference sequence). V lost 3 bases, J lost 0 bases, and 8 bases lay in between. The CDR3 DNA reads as TGTGCCAGCAGCTCCCCGACTAGCACAGATACGCAGTATTTT. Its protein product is CASSSPTSTDTQYF.

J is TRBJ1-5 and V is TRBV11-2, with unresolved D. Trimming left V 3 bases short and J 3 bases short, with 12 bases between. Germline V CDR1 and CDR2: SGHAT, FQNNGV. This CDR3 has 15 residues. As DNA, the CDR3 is TGTGCCAGCAGCTTCGGTGGCCAGAACAATCAGCCCCAGCATTTT. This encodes CASSFGGQNNQPQHF. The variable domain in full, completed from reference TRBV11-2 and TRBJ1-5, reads EAGVAQSPRYKIIEKRQSVAFWCNPISGHATLYWYQQILGQGPKLLIQFQNNGVVDDSQLPKDRFSAERLKGVDSTLKIQPAKLEDSAVYLCASSFGGQNNQPQHFGDGTRLSIL.

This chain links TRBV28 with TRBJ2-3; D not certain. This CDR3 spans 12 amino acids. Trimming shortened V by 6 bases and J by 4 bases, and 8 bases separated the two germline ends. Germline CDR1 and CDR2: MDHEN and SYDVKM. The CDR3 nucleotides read TGTGCCAGCAGCTCTAGTGCAGATACGCAGTATTTT. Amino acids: CASSSSADTQYF. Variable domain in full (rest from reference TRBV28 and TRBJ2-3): DVKVTQSSRYLVKRTGEKVFLECVQDMDHENMFWYRQDPGLGLRLIYFSYDVKMKEKGDIPEGYSVSREKKERFSLILESASTNQTSMYLCASSSSADTQYFGPGTRLTVL.

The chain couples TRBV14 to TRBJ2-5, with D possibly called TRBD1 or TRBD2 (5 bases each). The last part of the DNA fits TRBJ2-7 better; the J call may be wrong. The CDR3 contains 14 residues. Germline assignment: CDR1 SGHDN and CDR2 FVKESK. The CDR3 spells CASSPFEGTYEQYF. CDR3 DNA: TGTGCCAGCAGCCCCTTCGAGGGGACCTACGAGCAGTACTTC.

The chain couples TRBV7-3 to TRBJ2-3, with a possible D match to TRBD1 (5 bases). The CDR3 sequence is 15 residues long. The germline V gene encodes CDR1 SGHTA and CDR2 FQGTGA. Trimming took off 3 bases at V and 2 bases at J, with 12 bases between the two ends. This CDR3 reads CASSFGGAITDTQYF. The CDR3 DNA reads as TGTGCCAGCAGCTTTGGTGGGGCTATCACAGATACGCAGTATTTT.

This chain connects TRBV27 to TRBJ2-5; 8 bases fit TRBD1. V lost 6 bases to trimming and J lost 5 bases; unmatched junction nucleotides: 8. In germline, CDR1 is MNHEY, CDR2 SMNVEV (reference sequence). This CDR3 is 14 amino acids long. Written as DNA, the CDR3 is TGTGCCAGCAGCCGGACAGGGTGGATGGAGACCCAGTACTTC. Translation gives CASSRTGWMETQYF.

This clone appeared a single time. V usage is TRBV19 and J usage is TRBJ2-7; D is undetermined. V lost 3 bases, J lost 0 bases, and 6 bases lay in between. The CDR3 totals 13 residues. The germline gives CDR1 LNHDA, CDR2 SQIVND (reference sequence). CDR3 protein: CASSIVSSYEQYF. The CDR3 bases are TGTGCCAGTAGTATTGTGAGCTCCTACGAGCAGTACTTC.

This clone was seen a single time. Here the CDR3 reads CASSYTTSRGQEQYF. The DNA of the CDR3 is TGTGCCAGCAGTTACACTACCTCGCGGGGGCAAGAGCAGTACTTC. The chain combines TRBV6-5 with TRBJ2-7, with D perhaps TRBD2 (7 bases). Per germline, CDR1 MNHEY and CDR2 SVGAGI. The V end lost 2 bases, the J end lost 7 bases, and 18 bases lay between the germline ends. CDR3 length: 15 amino acids.

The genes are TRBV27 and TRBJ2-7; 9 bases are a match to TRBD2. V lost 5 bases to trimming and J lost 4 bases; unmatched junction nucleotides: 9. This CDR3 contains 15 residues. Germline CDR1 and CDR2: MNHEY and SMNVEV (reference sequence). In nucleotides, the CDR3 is TGTGCCAGCAGTCTGGGGGCGGGGGGGCTTTACGAGCAGTACTTC. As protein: CASSLGAGGLYEQYF.

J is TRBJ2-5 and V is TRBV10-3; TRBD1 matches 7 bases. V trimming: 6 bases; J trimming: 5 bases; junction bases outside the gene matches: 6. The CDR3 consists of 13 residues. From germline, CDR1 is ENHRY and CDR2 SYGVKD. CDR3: CAISPGQRETQYF. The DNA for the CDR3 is TGTGCCATCAGCCCGGGACAGCGGGAGACCCAGTACTTC.

CDR3 loop: CASTRTEEAFF. In DNA, the CDR3 is TGTGCCAGCACCCGGACAGAAGAAGCTTTCTTT. The chain carries TRBV28 and TRBJ1-1, with a possible D match to TRBD1 (6 bases). The CDR3 length is 11 residues. Germline assignment: CDR1 MDHEN and CDR2 SYDVKM. V dropped 7 bases and J dropped 8 bases, with 11 bases sitting between them.

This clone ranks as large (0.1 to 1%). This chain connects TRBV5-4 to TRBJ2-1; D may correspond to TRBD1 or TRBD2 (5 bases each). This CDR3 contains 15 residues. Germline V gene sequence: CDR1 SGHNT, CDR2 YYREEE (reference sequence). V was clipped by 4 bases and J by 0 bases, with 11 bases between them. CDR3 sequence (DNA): TGTGCCAGCAGCCCCGAGGGGATCTCCTACAATGAGCAGTTCTTC. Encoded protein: CASSPEGISYNEQFF.

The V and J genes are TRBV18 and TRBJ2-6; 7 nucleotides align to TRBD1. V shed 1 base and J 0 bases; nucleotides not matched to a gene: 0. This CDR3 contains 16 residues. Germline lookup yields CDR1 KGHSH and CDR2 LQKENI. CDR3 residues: CASSPQGASGANVLTF. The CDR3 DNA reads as TGTGCCAGCTCACCACAGGGGGCCTCTGGGGCCAACGTCCTGACTTTC.

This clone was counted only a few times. The CDR3 here is CASSEGGAYEQYF. In nucleotides, the CDR3 is TGTGCCAGCAGTGAAGGGGGGGCCTACGAGCAGTACTTC. This chain uses TRBV2 with TRBJ2-7; D may be TRBD2 (6 bases). The CDR3 runs to 13 residues. The V gene's germline CDR1 is SNHLY and CDR2 FYNNEI. The ends were cut back, 1 base at V and 2 bases at J, with 6 bases in the middle.

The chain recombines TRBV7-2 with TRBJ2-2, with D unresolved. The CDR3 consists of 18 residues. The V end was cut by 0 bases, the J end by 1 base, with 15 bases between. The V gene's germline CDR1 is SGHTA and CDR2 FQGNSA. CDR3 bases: TGTGCCAGCAGCTTAGCGCGACCAGGCCTTCGGAACACCGGGGAGCTGTTTTTT. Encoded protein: CASSLARPGLRNTGELFF.

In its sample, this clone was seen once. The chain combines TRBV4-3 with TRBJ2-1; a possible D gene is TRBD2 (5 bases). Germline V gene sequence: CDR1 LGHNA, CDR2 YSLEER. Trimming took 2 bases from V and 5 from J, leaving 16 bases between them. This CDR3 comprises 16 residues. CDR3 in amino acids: CASSQYSVDRDNEQFF. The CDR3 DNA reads TGCGCCAGCAGCCAATATAGCGTCGATAGGGACAATGAGCAGTTCTTC.

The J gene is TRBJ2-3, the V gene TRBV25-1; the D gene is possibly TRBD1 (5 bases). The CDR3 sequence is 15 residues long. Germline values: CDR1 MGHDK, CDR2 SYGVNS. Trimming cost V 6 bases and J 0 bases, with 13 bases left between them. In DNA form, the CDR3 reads TGTGCCAGCAGCGCGACAGAAACTAGCACAGATACGCAGTATTTT. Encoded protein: CASSATETSTDTQYF.

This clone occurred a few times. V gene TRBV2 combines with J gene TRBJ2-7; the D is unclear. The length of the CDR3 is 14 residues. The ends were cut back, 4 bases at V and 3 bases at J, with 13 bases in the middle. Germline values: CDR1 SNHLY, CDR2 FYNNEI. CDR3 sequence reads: CASSVAPPNYEQYF. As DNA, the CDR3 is TGTGCCAGCAGTGTAGCTCCACCCAACTACGAGCAGTACTTC.

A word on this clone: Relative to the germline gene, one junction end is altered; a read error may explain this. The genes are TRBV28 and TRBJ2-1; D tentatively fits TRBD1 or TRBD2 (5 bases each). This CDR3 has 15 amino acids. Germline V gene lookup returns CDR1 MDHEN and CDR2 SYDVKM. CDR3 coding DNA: TGTGCCAGCACTTTACCAGGGAGCTCCTACAATGAGCAGTTCTTC. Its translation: CASTLPGSSYNEQFF.

CDR3 DNA sequence: TGTGCCAGCACCCGATCGGCGGGTAGCTCCTACAATGAGCAGTTCTTC. It yields the protein CASTRSAGSSYNEQFF. The rearrangement links TRBV9 to TRBJ2-1, with D possibly TRBD2 on 5 matching bases. Germline lookup yields CDR1 SGDLS and CDR2 YYNGEE. V was shortened by 6 bases and J by 0 bases, with 16 bases between the two germline ends. This CDR3 has 16 residues. Supplemented by reference TRBV9 and TRBJ2-1, the full variable domain reads DSGVTQTPKHLITATGQRVTLRCSPRSGDLSVYWYQQSLDQGLQFLIQYYNGEERAKGNILERFSAQQFPDLHSELNLSSLELGDSALYFCASTRSAGSSYNEQFFGPGTRLTVL.

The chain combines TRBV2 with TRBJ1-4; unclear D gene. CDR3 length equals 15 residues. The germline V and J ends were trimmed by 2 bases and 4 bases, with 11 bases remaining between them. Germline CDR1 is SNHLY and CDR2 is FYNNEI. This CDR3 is CASSENGQLNEKLFF. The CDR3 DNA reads TGTGCCAGCAGTGAAAATGGGCAGCTTAATGAAAAACTGTTTTTT.

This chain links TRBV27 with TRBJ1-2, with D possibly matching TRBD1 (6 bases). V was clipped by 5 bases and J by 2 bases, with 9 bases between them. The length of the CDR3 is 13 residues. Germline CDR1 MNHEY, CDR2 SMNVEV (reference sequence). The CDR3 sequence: CASSPGVNYGYTF. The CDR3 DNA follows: TGTGCCAGCAGTCCAGGGGTCAACTATGGCTACACCTTC.

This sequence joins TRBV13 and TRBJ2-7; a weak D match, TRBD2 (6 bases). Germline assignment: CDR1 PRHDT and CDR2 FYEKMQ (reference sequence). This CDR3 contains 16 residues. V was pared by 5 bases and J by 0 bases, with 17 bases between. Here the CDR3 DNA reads TGTGCCAGCAGCCAACGTCGACTAGTAAACTCCTACGAGCAGTACTTC. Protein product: CASSQRRLVNSYEQYF. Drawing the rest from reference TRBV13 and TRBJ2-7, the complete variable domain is AAGVIQSPRHLIKEKRETATLKCYPIPRHDTVYWYQQGPGQDPQFLISFYEKMQSDKGSIPDRFSAQQFSDYHSELNMSSLELGDSALYFCASSQRRLVNSYEQYFGPGTRLTVT.

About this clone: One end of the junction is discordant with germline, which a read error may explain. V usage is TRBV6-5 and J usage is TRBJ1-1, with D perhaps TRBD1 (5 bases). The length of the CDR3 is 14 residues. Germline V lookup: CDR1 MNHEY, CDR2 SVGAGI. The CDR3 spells CASSYGGVKTEAFF. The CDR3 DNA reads TGTGCCAGCAGTTACGGAGGGGTGAAGACTGAAGCTTTCTTT.